A single sample gave rise to the 32 T cell receptor beta chains below, sequenced in a study of identifying expanded T cells in peripheral blood. Libraries were prepared by immunoSEQ multiplex PCR; TCRdb keeps only in-frame clonotypes and omits some of them. This table holds about 58,000 clones, about 80% found once. The sequenced sample was blood. These receptors all stem from a person aged 18-69 years in good health.

The rearrangement links TRBV4-1 to TRBJ2-5; 9 bases agree with TRBD2. The CDR3 length is 17 residues. Trimming cost V 2 bases and J 5 bases; bases outside gene matches: 12. CDR1 MGHRA and CDR2 YSYEKL come from the germline V gene. Written as DNA, the CDR3 is TGCGCCAGCAGCCAAATGGAGGGTAGCGGGAGTGGGGAGACCCAGTACTTC. Encoded protein: CASSQMEGSGSGETQYF.

This clone was observed a few times. The chain uses TRBV14 and TRBJ1-2; 8 bases are shared with TRBD1. CDR1 is SGHDN, CDR2 FVKESK, per germline. This CDR3 comprises 15 residues. After removal of 4 bases from V and 8 bases from J, the junction contained 12 bases not matched to a gene. The DNA of the CDR3 is TGTGCCAGCAGCCGGGACAGGTGGGCGGGCGGCGGCTACACCTTC. As protein: CASSRDRWAGGGYTF.

The gene calls are TRBV9 and TRBJ2-1, with D perhaps matching TRBD2 (5 bases). The V and J ends lost 4 bases and 9 bases respectively, with 20 bases between them. Germline-derived CDR1 and CDR2 are SGDLS and YYNGEE. The CDR3 covers 15 residues. In nucleotides, the CDR3 is TGTGCCAGCAGCCCAAGAGGGAATGATAACGGTGAGCAGTTCTTC. This codes for CASSPRGNDNGEQFF.

This clone was observed once. The chain couples TRBV7-2 to TRBJ2-1, with TRBD2 matching 13 bases. The CDR3 runs to 18 residues. Losses at the gene ends were 4 bases for V and 5 bases for J; bases not matched to a gene: 11. Germline V gene sequence: CDR1 SGHTA, CDR2 FQGNSA. CDR3 bases: TGTGCCAGCAGCTCCTGGACTAGCGGGAGATTGAGAAACAATGAGCAGTTCTTC. As protein: CASSSWTSGRLRNNEQFF.

The chain employs TRBV7-8 and TRBJ2-6, with D unresolved. Trimming pared 4 bases from V and 0 bases from J, leaving 13 bases between. Germline V CDR1 and CDR2: SGHVS, FQNEAQ. CDR3 length: 17 residues. CDR3 nucleotide sequence: TGTGCCAGCAGCTCCCTGCTAGGAGACTCTGGGGCCAACGTCCTGACTTTC. This encodes CASSSLLGDSGANVLTF.

The rearrangement uses TRBV9 and TRBJ1-2; D not resolved. The germline V gene has CDR1 SGDLS and CDR2 YYNGEE. The CDR3 loop spans 15 amino acids. Trimming took 7 bases from V and 8 from J, leaving 24 bases between them. The CDR3 loop is CASGTALSRDAGYTF. Written as DNA, the CDR3 is TGTGCCAGCGGCACAGCACTCAGCCGAGACGCGGGCTACACCTTC.

The rearrangement uses TRBV28 and TRBJ1-5, with D unresolved. Trimming stripped 6 bases from V and 5 bases from J, with 17 bases between. The CDR3 is made up of 15 amino acids. Germline V gene sequence: CDR1 MDHEN, CDR2 SYDVKM. This CDR3 is CASSPNMEADQPQHF. The CDR3 DNA reads as TGTGCCAGCAGCCCGAATATGGAGGCAGATCAGCCCCAGCATTTT.

This chain joins TRBV5-1 and TRBJ1-4; maybe TRBD1 (5 bases). CDR1 and CDR2 from the germline V gene are SGHRS and YFSETQ. The CDR3 runs to 15 residues. Deletions cut 5 bases from V and 8 bases from J, with 19 bases between. The CDR3 nucleotides read TGCGCCAGCAGATACCTGGGGCGGGGGGACGAAAAACTGTTTTTT. Encoded protein: CASRYLGRGDEKLFF.

This clone was recorded a few times. This chain links TRBV10-3 with TRBJ1-2; D unclear. The ends were cut back, 3 bases at V and 2 bases at J, with 16 bases in the middle. The CDR3 covers 16 residues. The V gene's germline CDR1 is ENHRY and CDR2 SYGVKD. CDR3 loop: CAISDPSVLANYGYTF. The CDR3 DNA reads TGTGCCATCAGTGACCCCTCGGTACTGGCCAACTATGGCTACACCTTC.

The chain couples TRBV5-4 to TRBJ2-1; D is unclear. V lost 2 bases to trimming and J lost 6 bases, with 6 bases between them. The CDR3 has 12 residues. CDR1 and CDR2 from the germline V gene are SGHNT and YYREEE (reference sequence). The CDR3 reads CASSFTVNEQFF. In DNA, the CDR3 is TGTGCCAGCAGCTTCACAGTCAATGAGCAGTTCTTC.

The V and J genes are TRBV18 and TRBJ1-2; D unresolved. From germline, CDR1 is KGHSH and CDR2 LQKENI. The CDR3 is 12 amino acids. Trimming removed 3 bases at V and 7 bases at J, with 9 bases between. CDR3 nucleotides: TGTGCCAGCTCACCGGCCGGGTTTGGCTACACCTTC. This translates into CASSPAGFGYTF. The entire variable domain, with the rest obtained from reference TRBV18 and TRBJ1-2, is as follows: NAGVMQNPRHLVRRRGQEARLRCSPMKGHSHVYWYRQLPEEGLKFMVYLQKENIIDESGMPKERFSAEFPKEGPSILRIQQVVRGDSAAYFCASSPAGFGYTFGSGTRLTVV.

The V call is TRBV6-5, the J call TRBJ2-2; D ambiguous. The V and J ends lost 8 bases and 3 bases respectively, with 7 bases between them. CDR3 length: 12 amino acids. Germline values: CDR1 MNHEY, CDR2 SVGAGI. The CDR3, as DNA: TGTGCCAGCGGCCTCTACACCGGGGAGCTGTTTTTT. Its translation: CASGLYTGELFF.

The chain links TRBV9 to TRBJ2-7; D gene uncertain. The CDR3 is 13 amino acids. Germline CDR1 is SGDLS and CDR2 is YYNGEE. V was shortened by 0 bases and J by 5 bases, with 9 bases between the two germline ends. The DNA for the CDR3 is TGTGCCAGCAGCGTAGGTGCTAATAACGAGCAGTACTTC. Translation: CASSVGANNEQYF. The full variable domain, its missing parts supplied by reference TRBV9 and TRBJ2-7, is DSGVTQTPKHLITATGQRVTLRCSPRSGDLSVYWYQQSLDQGLQFLIQYYNGEERAKGNILERFSAQQFPDLHSELNLSSLELGDSALYFCASSVGANNEQYFGPGTRLTVT.

This chain uses TRBV6-6 with TRBJ1-1; no reliable D call. The CDR3 is 13 amino acids. From germline, CDR1 is MNHNY and CDR2 SVGAGI (reference sequence). V lost 4 bases to trimming and J lost 0 bases, with 6 bases between them. CDR3 in DNA: TGTGCCAGCAGTTCGCACCTGAACACTGAAGCTTTCTTT. Translating gives CASSSHLNTEAFF.

Many counts were recorded for this clone. The chain joins TRBV2 to TRBJ2-7; possibly TRBD2 for D (6 bases). CDR1 and CDR2 from the germline V gene are SNHLY and FYNNEI. V lost 11 bases to trimming and J lost 3 bases, with 14 bases between them. The CDR3 runs to 12 residues. As DNA, the CDR3 is TGTGCCTTCCGGGACTCCTACTACGAGCAGTACGTC. This codes for CAFRDSYYEQYV.

The CDR3 sequence: CASRATGGDEKLFF. Written as DNA, the CDR3 is TGTGCCAGCAGGGCTACAGGGGGTGATGAAAAACTGTTTTTT. The J gene is TRBJ1-4, the V gene TRBV4-2; 8 bases align to TRBD1. The CDR3 has 14 residues. CDR1 is LGHNA and CDR2 is YNFKEQ in the germline V gene. V shed 6 bases and J 6 bases; nucleotides not matched to a gene: 6.

The chain carries TRBV6-5 and TRBJ1-5; perhaps TRBD1 as D (5 bases). Per the germline V gene, CDR1 is MNHEY and CDR2 is SVGAGI. The V end lost 4 bases, the J end lost 7 bases, and 17 bases lay between the germline ends. The CDR3 is 15 amino acids. The CDR3 loop is CASSSTGTPSQPQHF. The DNA for the CDR3 is TGTGCCAGCAGTTCGACCGGGACCCCAAGCCAGCCCCAGCATTTT.

The chain links TRBV10-3 to TRBJ2-1, with D possibly called TRBD1 or TRBD2 (5 bases each). The V and J ends lost 10 bases and 5 bases respectively, with 12 bases between them. The CDR3 covers 12 residues. CDR1 and CDR2 from the germline V gene are ENHRY and SYGVKD. For the CDR3, the DNA is TGTGCCAACTCCGGGGACGACAATGAGCAGTTCTTC. It encodes CANSGDDNEQFF.

The chain has TRBV6-5 and TRBJ1-2, with D unclear. The germline CDR1 and CDR2 sequences are MNHEY and SVGAGI. Trimming removed 7 bases at V and 2 bases at J, with 11 bases between. This CDR3 is 13 amino acids long. The CDR3 region has the DNA TGTGCCAGCACCGTAGACTTCAACTATGGCTACACCTTC. Amino acid sequence: CASTVDFNYGYTF.

The chain couples TRBV7-9 to TRBJ1-1; no clear D. Germline V CDR1 and CDR2: SEHNR, FQNEAQ (reference sequence). CDR3 length: 14 amino acids. V lost 5 bases and J 1 base, leaving 11 bases between the germline ends. CDR3 region: CASSAMIPNTEAFF. CDR3 nucleotides: TGTGCCAGCAGCGCTATGATTCCGAACACTGAAGCTTTCTTT.

The V call is TRBV5-6, the J call TRBJ2-5; 8 bases line up with TRBD2. The CDR3 is 16 amino acids. CDR1 is SGHDT, CDR2 YYEEEE, per germline. V lost 3 bases and J lost 0; bases outside the gene matches: 7. The CDR3 region has the DNA TGTGCCAGCAGCTCGGGACTAGGGGTGTACCAAGAGACCCAGTACTTC. Translated, it gives CASSSGLGVYQETQYF.

V is TRBV2 and J is TRBJ2-3; TRBD2 matches at 8 bases. Germline CDR1 is SNHLY and CDR2 is FYNNEI. There are 14 residues in the CDR3. V dropped 6 bases and J dropped 5; count of bases not matched to a gene: 7. CDR3 residues: CASRGLGQGDTQYF. The CDR3 bases are TGTGCCAGCAGGGGACTAGGTCAGGGAGATACGCAGTATTTT.

The rearrangement links TRBV6-1 to TRBJ2-7; perhaps TRBD1 as D (6 bases). The V end lost 6 bases, the J end lost 5 bases, and 14 bases lay between the germline ends. The length of the CDR3 is 13 residues. Germline V gene data show CDR1 as MNHNS and CDR2 as SASEGT. Here the CDR3 DNA reads TGTGCCAGCAGCGACAGGTTTTACGACGAGCAGTACGTC. Encoded protein: CASSDRFYDEQYV.

This CDR3 reads CASSRGLRETQYF. CDR3 in DNA: TGCGCCAGCAGCCGAGGACTGAGGGAGACCCAGTACTTC. The J gene is TRBJ2-5, the V gene TRBV4-1, with a weak D call TRBD2 (5 bases). The CDR3 spans 13 residues. Germline V gene data show CDR1 as MGHRA and CDR2 as YSYEKL. The V end lost 4 bases, the J end lost 5 bases, and 11 bases lay between the germline ends.

The rearrangement uses TRBV7-2 and TRBJ2-1, with 7 bases matching TRBD2. Trimming cost V 4 bases and J 0 bases; bases outside gene matches: 12. Germline V gives CDR1 SGHTA, CDR2 FQGNSA. The CDR3 consists of 18 residues. The CDR3 sequence is CASSSPGRDYHSYNEQFF. The CDR3 region has the DNA TGTGCCAGCAGCTCTCCGGGACGGGACTACCACTCCTACAATGAGCAGTTCTTC. The full variable domain, in which reference TRBV7-2 and TRBJ2-1 provide the parts outside the CDR3, is GAGVSQSPSNKVTEKGKDVELRCDPISGHTALYWYRQSLGQGLEFLIYFQGNSAPDKSGLPSDRFSAERTGGSVSTLTIQRTQQEDSAVYLCASSSPGRDYHSYNEQFFGPGTRLTVL.

The V call is TRBV7-7, the J call TRBJ2-5; D uncertain. The germline CDR1 and CDR2 sequences are SSHAT and FNYEAQ (reference sequence). The CDR3 loop spans 13 amino acids. The germline V and J ends were trimmed by 4 bases and 7 bases, with 13 bases remaining between them. The CDR3 DNA reads as TGTGCCAGCAGCTATCATCCCGCAGGGACCCAGTACTTC. It encodes CASSYHPAGTQYF.

The rearrangement uses TRBV6-4 and TRBJ2-7; 11 bases agree with TRBD1. Germline loops: CDR1 MRHNA, CDR2 SNTAGT. The length of the CDR3 is 23 residues. The ends lost 2 bases at V and 0 bases at J; junction bases unmatched: 24. CDR3 nucleotides: TGTGCCAGCAGTGACCCCGTCAAAATCCTGTTCCGGGACAGGGGGTTTGTCTCCTACGAGCAGTACGTC. Encoded protein: CASSDPVKILFRDRGFVSYEQYV.

J is TRBJ2-2 and V is TRBV4-1; no clear D gene. Germline CDR1 and CDR2: MGHRA and YSYEKL. The ends were cut back, 0 bases at V and 1 base at J, with 6 bases in the middle. The CDR3 has 15 amino acids. The CDR3 coding sequence is TGCGCCAGCAGCCAAGACAGCTTGAACACCGGGGAGCTGTTTTTT. Its translation: CASSQDSLNTGELFF.

This clone occurred once. The gene calls are TRBV5-1 and TRBJ1-2; D remains unclear. Germline values: CDR1 SGHRS, CDR2 YFSETQ. This CDR3 is built from 13 residues. Trimming removed 1 base from V and 8 bases from J, with 12 bases in between. CDR3 loop: CASSLFRGEGYTF. For the CDR3, the DNA is TGCGCCAGCAGCTTGTTTCGCGGGGAGGGCTACACCTTC.

The chain is built from TRBV6-1 and TRBJ1-1; D unclear. CDR3 size: 13 residues. The germline V gene has CDR1 MNHNS and CDR2 SASEGT. V lost 4 bases to trimming and J lost 2 bases, with 8 bases between them. The CDR3 region has the DNA TGTGCCAGCAGTGGGGATGTCAACACTGAAGCTTTCTTT. This gives the protein CASSGDVNTEAFF.

J is TRBJ1-2 and V is TRBV5-4; the match to TRBD1 covers 9 bases. The J segment lost 4 bases and the V segment lost 4 bases, leaving 2 bases of the junction unmatched. The CDR3 has 13 residues. Per the germline V gene, CDR1 is SGHNT and CDR2 is YYREEE (reference sequence). The CDR3 region is CASSRQGGYGYTF. The CDR3 DNA sequence: TGTGCCAGCAGCAGACAGGGGGGCTATGGCTACACCTTC.

The V call is TRBV6-6, the J call TRBJ2-3; TRBD2 might be the D (5 bases). Trimming left V 6 bases short and J 4 bases short, with 14 bases between. The CDR3 runs 14 residues. The germline gives CDR1 MNHNY, CDR2 SVGAGI (reference sequence). The CDR3 reads CASSTGLRADTQYF. CDR3 nucleotide sequence: TGTGCCAGCAGCACGGGCCTGCGGGCAGATACGCAGTATTTT.